This T cell receptor beta chain was recovered during a study of blood T cells in healthy people across ages. The second PCR ran roughly 7 to 11 cycles with a sample-barcoded 5' primer and J-beta primers. TCRdb re-called the 5' RACE reads with MiXCR, one entry per CDR3 protein. The sample contains approximately 800,000 distinct CDR3 sequences, approximately 67% of which appear only once. V gave up 4 bases and J gave up 3 bases, with 10 bases separating them. Germline lookup yields CDR1 SNHLY and CDR2 FYNNEI. This CDR3 is 13 amino acids long. Source material: blood. This chain joins TRBV2 and TRBJ2-7; D is ambiguous. The TCR originated in a man aged 25 to 40 in good health. The CDR3 sequence is CASSANTYYEQYF. CDR3 nucleotides: TGTGCCAGCAGTGCCAACACCTACTACGAGCAGTACTTC.